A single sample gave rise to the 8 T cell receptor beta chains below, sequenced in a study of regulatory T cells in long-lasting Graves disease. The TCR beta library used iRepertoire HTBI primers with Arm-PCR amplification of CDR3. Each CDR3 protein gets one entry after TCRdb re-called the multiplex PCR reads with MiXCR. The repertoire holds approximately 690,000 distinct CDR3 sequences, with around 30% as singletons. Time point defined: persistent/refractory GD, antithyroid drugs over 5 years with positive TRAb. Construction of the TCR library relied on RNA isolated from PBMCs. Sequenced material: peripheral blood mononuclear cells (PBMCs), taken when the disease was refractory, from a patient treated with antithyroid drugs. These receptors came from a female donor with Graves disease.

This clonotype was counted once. The CDR3 DNA sequence: TGTGCCAGCAGTCTTAACCGTGGGAGAAATGAGCAGTTCTTC. It codes for CASSLNRGRNEQFF. This chain connects TRBV2 to TRBJ2-1; perhaps TRBD2 as D (5 bases). The CDR3 consists of 14 residues. Trimming left V 5 bases short and J 7 bases short, with 15 bases between. Looked up from germline, CDR1 is SNHLY and CDR2 is FYNNEI.

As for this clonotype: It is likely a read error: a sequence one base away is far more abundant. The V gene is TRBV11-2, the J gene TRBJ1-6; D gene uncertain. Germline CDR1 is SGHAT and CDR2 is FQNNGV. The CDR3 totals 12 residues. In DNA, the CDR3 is TGTGCCAGCAGCCCATTTAATTCACCCCCCCACTTT. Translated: CASSPFNSPPHF.

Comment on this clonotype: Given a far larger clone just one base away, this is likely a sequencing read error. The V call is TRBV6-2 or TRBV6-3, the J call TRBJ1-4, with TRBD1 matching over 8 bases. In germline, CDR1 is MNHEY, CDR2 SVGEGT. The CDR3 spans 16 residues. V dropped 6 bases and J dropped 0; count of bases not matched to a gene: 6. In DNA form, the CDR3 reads TGTGCCAGCAGCCCAAGACAGGGGTCAACTAATGAAAAACTGTTTTTT. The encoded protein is CASSPRQGSTNEKLFF.

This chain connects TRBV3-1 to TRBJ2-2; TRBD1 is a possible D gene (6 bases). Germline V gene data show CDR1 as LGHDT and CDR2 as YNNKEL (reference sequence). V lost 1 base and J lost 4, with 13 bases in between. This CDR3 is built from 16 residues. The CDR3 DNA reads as TGTGCCAGCAGCCAAGTTATAGCAGGGGCCACCGGGGAGCTGTTTTTT. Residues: CASSQVIAGATGELFF. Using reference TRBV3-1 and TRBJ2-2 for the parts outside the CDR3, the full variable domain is DTAVSQTPKYLVTQMGNDKSIKCEQNLGHDTMYWYKQDSKKFLKIMFSYNNKELIINETVPNRFSPKSPDKAHLNLHINSLELGDSAVYFCASSQVIAGATGELFFGEGSRLTVL.

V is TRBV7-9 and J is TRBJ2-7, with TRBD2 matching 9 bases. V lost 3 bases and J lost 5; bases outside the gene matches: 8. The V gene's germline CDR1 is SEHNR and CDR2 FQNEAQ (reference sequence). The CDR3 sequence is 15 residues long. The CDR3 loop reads CASSFGAGGVDEQYF. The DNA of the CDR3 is TGTGCCAGCAGCTTCGGAGCGGGAGGTGTTGACGAGCAGTACTTC.

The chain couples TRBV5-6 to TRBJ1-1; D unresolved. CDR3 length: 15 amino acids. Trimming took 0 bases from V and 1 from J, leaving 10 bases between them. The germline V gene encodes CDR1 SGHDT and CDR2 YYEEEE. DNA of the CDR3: TGTGCCAGCAGCTTGGGCCACTTAGGGAACACTGAAGCTTTCTTT. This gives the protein CASSLGHLGNTEAFF.

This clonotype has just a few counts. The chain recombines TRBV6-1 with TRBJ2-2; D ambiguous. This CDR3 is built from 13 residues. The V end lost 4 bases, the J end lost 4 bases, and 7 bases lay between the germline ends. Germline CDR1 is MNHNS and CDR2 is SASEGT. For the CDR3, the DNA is TGTGCCAGCAGTGCCATCCCCACCGGGGAGCTGTTTTTT. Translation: CASSAIPTGELFF.

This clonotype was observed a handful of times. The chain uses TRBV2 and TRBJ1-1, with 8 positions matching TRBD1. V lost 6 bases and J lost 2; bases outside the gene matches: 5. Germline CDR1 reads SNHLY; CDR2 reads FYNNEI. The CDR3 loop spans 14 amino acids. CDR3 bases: TGTGCCAGCAGGCCAGGGGGCTTTAACACTGAAGCTTTCTTT. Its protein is CASRPGGFNTEAFF.